This T cell receptor (beta chain) came from a study of T cell responses to AZD1222 COVID-19 vaccine. Study conclusions and caveats: The breadth and depth of Spike-specific TCRs increased once two AZD1222 doses had been given.

Here immunoSEQ multiplex PCR was the method, and the copy in TCRdb shows in-frame clones only, minus some. The table has 150,000 to 200,000 clones, approximately 91% seen once. The V segment lost 4 bases and the J segment 4 bases; nucleotides outside the gene matches: 12. The CDR3 totals 16 residues. CDR1 and CDR2 from the germline V gene are MNHEY and SMNVEV (reference sequence). Some second doses came at about 4 weeks and others at about 12 weeks; these were pooled. A note on this clone: Its target is not known.

The rearrangement links TRBV27 to TRBJ2-7; 8 bases map to TRBD2. Sequenced here: peripheral blood, sampled 28 days after the second AZD1222 dose. This receptor was obtained from an adult who received the AZD1222 COVID-19 vaccine. In DNA, the CDR3 is TGTGCCAGCAGTTCCCGCAGCGGGGGAAAACTTTACGAGCAGTACTTC. It translates to CASSSRSGGKLYEQYF.